The source of this TCR beta chain is a study of T cells after posttransplantation cyclophosphamide. General study results and limits: TRB clonality was highly associated with recipient CMV seropositivity and reactivation. Later post-transplant blood repertoires were often dominated by donor CD8+ memory clones. Tissue-infiltrating T cells from skin or gut overlapped little with blood T cells.

Assay used: immunoSEQ multiplex PCR; TCRdb lists only in-frame clones, some missing. The data hold tens of thousands of clones, with about 90% observed a single time. Treatment was busulfan-fludarabine conditioning, a marrow graft, and cyclophosphamide on days +3 and +4. The length of the CDR3 is 16 residues. The V and J ends lost 4 bases and 0 bases respectively, with 13 bases between them. Germline V lookup: CDR1 SEHNR, CDR2 FQNEAQ (reference sequence). This clone was detected a few times. Its specificity is not known. This chain links TRBV7-9 with TRBJ1-3, with a tentative D call TRBD1 (5 bases). This TCR came from a male patient aged 55-69 years who received an allogeneic stem cell transplant from a related donor and was CMV-positive. Some T cells may originate from the graft donor. The sample in question was PBMCs, obtained 55 to 70 days after allogeneic stem cell transplant with posttransplant cyclophosphamide. The CDR3 coding sequence is TGTGCCAGCAGCTCAGAACAGGTTTACTCTGGAAACACCATATATTTT. This encodes CASSSEQVYSGNTIYF.